Listed here are 23 T cell receptor beta chains from one sample, sequenced in a study of T cell changes during pregnancy in multiple sclerosis. Only in-frame clones appear in the TCRdb table, and some are missing; sequencing was by immunoSEQ multiplex PCR. The sample lists fewer than 60,000 clones; 95% were seen once. Specimen: CD8+ T cells from peripheral blood mononuclear cells, collected in the first trimester of pregnancy. Every receptor here comes from a female donor with multiple sclerosis, enrolled in a pregnancy study.

The J gene is TRBJ2-3, the V gene TRBV6-5; TRBD1 might be the D (5 bases). Germline CDR1 reads MNHEY; CDR2 reads SVGAGI. Trimming removed 6 bases from V and 2 bases from J, with 9 bases in between. The CDR3 is 13 residues long. CDR3 sequence: CASRQANTDTQYF. As DNA, the CDR3 is TGTGCCAGCAGACAGGCGAACACAGATACGCAGTATTTT.

The J gene is TRBJ2-2, the V gene TRBV28, with TRBD1 as a possible D gene (6 bases). The germline CDR1 and CDR2 sequences are MDHEN and SYDVKM. This CDR3 comprises 16 residues. With 2 bases removed from V and 1 base from J, the gap between germline ends came to 11 bases. In DNA, the CDR3 is TGTGCCAGCAGTTTACGAACAGGGAAGAACACCGGGGAGCTGTTTTTT. As protein: CASSLRTGKNTGELFF.

J is TRBJ1-2 and V is TRBV5-4, with 10 bases matching TRBD1. The CDR3 sequence is 15 residues long. Germline CDR1 SGHNT, CDR2 YYREEE (reference sequence). The V gene end was trimmed by 3 bases and the J gene end by 4 bases; junction bases not matched to a gene: 6. The CDR3 sequence is CASSYGTGDIYGYTF. The CDR3 nucleotides are TGTGCCAGCAGCTACGGGACAGGGGATATCTATGGCTACACCTTC.

V is TRBV28 and J is TRBJ1-2; weak D call: TRBD1 (6 bases). This CDR3 is 14 amino acids long. Germline assignment: CDR1 MDHEN and CDR2 SYDVKM. V gave up 5 bases and J gave up 4 bases, with 14 bases separating them. This CDR3 is CASSDRQEIYGYTF. CDR3 sequence (DNA): TGTGCCAGCAGTGACCGACAGGAAATCTATGGCTACACCTTC.

The chain combines TRBV6-1 with TRBJ1-6, with 11 bases matching TRBD1. Trimming took 5 bases from V and 14 from J; bases not matched to a gene: 8. The CDR3 extends over 14 amino acids. CDR1 and CDR2 from the germline V gene are MNHNS and SASEGT. The CDR3 sequence: CASSIGQGAPALHF. The DNA of the CDR3 is TGTGCCAGCAGTATTGGACAGGGGGCCCCAGCCCTCCACTTT.

This clone was picked up one time. The chain links TRBV7-9 to TRBJ2-1; 9 bases fit TRBD1. This CDR3 contains 17 residues. V trimming: 2 bases; J trimming: 3 bases; junction bases outside the gene matches: 8. The germline V gene encodes CDR1 SEHNR and CDR2 FQNEAQ (reference sequence). The CDR3 bases are TGTGCCAGCAGCTTATTGGGACAGGGTAAGGTCTACAATGAGCAGTTCTTC. Translated: CASSLLGQGKVYNEQFF.

This rearrangement joins TRBV6-1 to TRBJ2-7, with D perhaps matching TRBD1 (5 bases). Germline-derived CDR1 and CDR2 are MNHNS and SASEGT. The CDR3 spans 14 residues. The V end lost 3 bases, the J end lost 2 bases, and 11 bases lay between the germline ends. CDR3 protein: CASSEIDSPYEQYF. CDR3 DNA: TGTGCCAGCAGTGAGATCGACAGTCCCTACGAGCAGTACTTC.

The V gene is TRBV9, the J gene TRBJ2-7; 8 bases are a match to TRBD1. The V and J ends lost 7 bases and 5 bases, in that order; junction bases with no gene match: 8. The CDR3 is 13 amino acids. Germline-derived CDR1 and CDR2 are SGDLS and YYNGEE. For the CDR3, the DNA is TGTGCCAGCGGGGGACAGGTTTTCAACGAGCAGTACTTC. It is translated as CASGGQVFNEQYF.

V and J are TRBV27 and TRBJ2-1; a weak D match, TRBD1 (5 bases). Per germline, CDR1 MNHEY and CDR2 SMNVEV (reference sequence). This CDR3 contains 14 residues. CDR3 residues: CATESGPTYNEQFF. CDR3 in DNA: TGTGCTACAGAGTCAGGGCCGACCTACAATGAGCAGTTCTTC.

V is TRBV30 and J is TRBJ2-1, with D perhaps TRBD1 (5 bases). This CDR3 has 12 residues. V lost 5 bases, J lost 5 bases, and 10 bases lay in between. Germline-derived CDR1 and CDR2 are GTSNPN and SVGIG (reference sequence). The CDR3 DNA reads as TGTGCCTGGGGAGACAGTAACAATGAGCAGTTCTTC. As protein: CAWGDSNNEQFF.

The genes are TRBV13 and TRBJ2-7, with TRBD2 identical over 15 bases. V lost 3 bases and J lost 4; bases outside the gene matches: 4. The CDR3 totals 16 residues. Per the germline V gene, CDR1 is PRHDT and CDR2 is FYEKMQ (reference sequence). The CDR3, as DNA: TGTGCCAGCAGCTTCGGACTAGCGGGAGGGTTATACGAGCAGTACTTC. Translating gives CASSFGLAGGLYEQYF.

The rearrangement uses TRBV27 and TRBJ2-2; 11 bases fit TRBD1. The germline CDR1 and CDR2 sequences are MNHEY and SMNVEV (reference sequence). V dropped 5 bases and J dropped 7; count of bases not matched to a gene: 6. The CDR3 sequence is 15 residues long. The CDR3 spells CASSPWTGGIGELFF. CDR3 in DNA: TGTGCCAGCAGTCCTTGGACAGGGGGCATCGGGGAGCTGTTTTTT.

The V gene is TRBV5-6, the J gene TRBJ2-3; 9 bases align to TRBD2. Trimming cost V 4 bases and J 0 bases; bases outside gene matches: 15. This CDR3 is 19 amino acids long. Germline V gene sequence: CDR1 SGHDT, CDR2 YYEEEE. The CDR3 sequence is CASSGGTDIAGASTDTQYF. The CDR3 DNA reads TGTGCCAGCAGCGGCGGGACGGATATAGCGGGAGCCAGCACAGATACGCAGTATTTT.

The rearrangement links TRBV19 to TRBJ2-1; D is undetermined. Germline lookup yields CDR1 LNHDA and CDR2 SQIVND (reference sequence). The V end lost 5 bases, the J end lost 3 bases, and 8 bases lay between the germline ends. This CDR3 comprises 13 residues. This CDR3 reads CASSFQVYNEQFF. Here the CDR3 DNA reads TGTGCCAGTAGTTTCCAGGTCTACAATGAGCAGTTCTTC.

The V gene is TRBV9, the J gene TRBJ2-1, with 8 nucleotides matching TRBD2. The junction had 2 bases not matched to a gene; V was cut back by 0 bases and J by 3 bases. Germline V gives CDR1 SGDLS, CDR2 YYNGEE. The CDR3 covers 15 residues. As DNA, the CDR3 is TGTGCCAGCAGCGTAGTAGCGGGAAGCTACAATGAGCAGTTCTTC. Its protein is CASSVVAGSYNEQFF.

This chain joins TRBV7-8 and TRBJ1-1, with TRBD1 matching over 10 bases. The J segment lost 6 bases and the V segment lost 5 bases, leaving 3 bases of the junction unmatched. The CDR3 contains 13 residues. The germline V gene has CDR1 SGHVS and CDR2 FQNEAQ. The CDR3 loop reads CASSTDRGSEAFF. In DNA form, the CDR3 reads TGTGCCAGCAGCACGGACAGGGGGTCTGAAGCTTTCTTT.

This clone appeared once. The chain employs TRBV25-1 and TRBJ2-6; D possibly corresponds to TRBD2 (8 bases). The germline gives CDR1 MGHDK, CDR2 SYGVNS. V shed 0 bases and J shed 9 bases, with 21 bases lying between them. The CDR3 has 18 amino acids. CDR3: CASSEYSSRGAGGNVLTF. The CDR3, as DNA: TGTGCCAGCAGTGAATATAGTAGCAGGGGGGCGGGAGGCAACGTCCTGACTTTC.

CDR3: CASSQATGLAGERSKNIQYF. In nucleotides, the CDR3 is TGTGCCAGCAGCCAAGCGACGGGACTAGCGGGAGAGAGGTCCAAAAACATTCAGTACTTC. The V and J genes are TRBV4-2 and TRBJ2-4, with 14 nucleotides matching TRBD2. The CDR3 is 20 amino acids. Germline CDR1 LGHNA, CDR2 YNFKEQ. J was trimmed by 2 bases and V by 1 base; bases with no gene match: 10.

This clone was seen once. V gene TRBV4-1 combines with J gene TRBJ2-7, with a possible D match to TRBD2 (5 bases). The germline gives CDR1 MGHRA, CDR2 YSYEKL. This CDR3 region has 14 residues. V was shortened by 4 bases and J by 5 bases, with 15 bases between the two germline ends. The CDR3 coding sequence is TGCGCCAGCAGCCCTGGTGCGGGTTCCCACGAGCAGTACTTC. This encodes CASSPGAGSHEQYF.

This chain links TRBV7-2 with TRBJ1-5; D may be TRBD1 (5 bases). Germline CDR1 SGHTA, CDR2 FQGNSA. The ends were cut back, 1 base at V and 9 bases at J, with 10 bases in the middle. The CDR3 is 13 residues long. The CDR3 nucleotides are TGTGCCAGCAGCTTAGGGGGAGGGGCGCCCCAGCATTTT. Amino acid sequence: CASSLGGGAPQHF.

This sequence joins TRBV28 and TRBJ1-2, with 7 bases fitting TRBD1. Germline lookup yields CDR1 MDHEN and CDR2 SYDVKM. The CDR3 runs to 16 residues. V was pared by 4 bases and J by 4 bases, with 12 bases of the junction left unmatched. The DNA for the CDR3 is TGTGCCAGCAGTTCCCGGCGCCTCGGGACAGCCTATGGCTACACCTTC. Translating gives CASSSRRLGTAYGYTF.

The chain couples TRBV27 to TRBJ2-7, with 7 bases lining up with TRBD2. V lost 4 bases and J lost 2; bases outside the gene matches: 8. CDR1 and CDR2 (germline): MNHEY, SMNVEV (reference sequence). This CDR3 comprises 15 residues. CDR3 residues: CASSSPGEGPYEQYF. In DNA form, the CDR3 reads TGTGCCAGCAGTTCTCCTGGGGAGGGTCCCTACGAGCAGTACTTC.

V and J are TRBV5-1 and TRBJ2-7; D may be TRBD1 (5 bases). There are 14 residues in the CDR3. Germline lookup yields CDR1 SGHRS and CDR2 YFSETQ. The V end lost 1 base, the J end lost 2 bases, and 10 bases lay between the germline ends. The CDR3 DNA sequence: TGCGCCAGCAGCTTGTTAGGGGCCACCTACGAGCAGTACTTC. This translates into CASSLLGATYEQYF.